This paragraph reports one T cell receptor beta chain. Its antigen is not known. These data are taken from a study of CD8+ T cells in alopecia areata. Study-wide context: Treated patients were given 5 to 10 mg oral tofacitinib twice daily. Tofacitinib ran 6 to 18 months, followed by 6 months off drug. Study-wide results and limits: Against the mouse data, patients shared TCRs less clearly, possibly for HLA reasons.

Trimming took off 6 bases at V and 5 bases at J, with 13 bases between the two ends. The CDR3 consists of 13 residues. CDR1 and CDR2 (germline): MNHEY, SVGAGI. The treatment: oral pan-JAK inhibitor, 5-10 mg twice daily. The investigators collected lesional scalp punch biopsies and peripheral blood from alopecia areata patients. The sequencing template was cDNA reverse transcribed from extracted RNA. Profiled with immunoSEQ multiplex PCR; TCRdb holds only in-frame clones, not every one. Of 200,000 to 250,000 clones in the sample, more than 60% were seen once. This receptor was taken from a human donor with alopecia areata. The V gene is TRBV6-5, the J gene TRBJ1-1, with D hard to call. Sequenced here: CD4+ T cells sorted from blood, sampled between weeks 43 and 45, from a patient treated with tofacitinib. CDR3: CASRAGGWTEAFF. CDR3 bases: TGTGCCAGCAGGGCGGGAGGTTGGACTGAAGCTTTCTTT.